The text below deals with one T cell receptor (beta chain). Clones were sequenced by immunoSEQ multiplex PCR, and TCRdb holds only the in-frame ones, with some missing. Of around 100,000 clones in the sample, around 89% were seen once. This specimen comes from a study of control samples from healthy donors and cancer patients. The TCR sequence derives from a man aged 60 to 69 with lung cancer. Sample: PBMCs.

CDR3 region: CATSEGTGGFRETQYF. DNA of the CDR3: TGTGCCACCAGTGAGGGGACAGGGGGGTTTCGAGAGACCCAGTACTTC. The J gene is TRBJ2-5, the V gene TRBV24-1, with 11 nucleotides matching TRBD1. Trimming took 4 bases from V and 4 from J; bases not matched to a gene: 7. CDR1 KGHDR and CDR2 SFDVKD come from the germline V gene. This CDR3 has 16 residues.